This T cell receptor (beta chain) was captured in a study of cytomegalovirus exposure and HLA in healthy donors. Whole-study findings and limits: The classifier reportedly diagnosed cytomegalovirus status with high specificity and sensitivity. Rarity characterized most TCR sequences, yet some public TCRs appeared in many donors.

Assay used: immunoSEQ multiplex PCR; TCRdb lists only in-frame clones, some missing. This sample has 200,000 to 300,000 clones, with about 90% found just once. Concerning this clone: Antigen unknown.

Germline V lookup: CDR1 LGHNA, CDR2 YNFKEQ. With 0 bases removed from V and 6 bases from J, the gap between germline ends came to 11 bases. This CDR3 region has 14 residues. The source material was PBMCs. This sequence joins TRBV4-2 and TRBJ1-2, with D perhaps TRBD1 (5 bases). The clonotype was recovered from a woman in her 30s in good health and CMV-seropositive. This chain's CDR3 is CASSQDLGLNGYTF. The CDR3, as DNA: TGTGCCAGCAGCCAAGATCTGGGGCTAAATGGCTACACCTTC.